The entry that follows covers one T cell receptor beta chain sequence. Each donor's status was that of a healthy bone marrow donor. These data come from a study of cytomegalovirus exposure and HLA in healthy donors. This CDR3 has 15 amino acids. V lost 5 bases, J lost 6 bases, and 19 bases lay in between. The V gene's germline CDR1 is MNHEY and CDR2 SMNVEV (reference sequence). PCR employed 60 Vbeta and 13 Jbeta primers. Sequencing was performed with immunoSEQ multiplex PCR; in TCRdb, only in-frame clones are kept and a portion is missing. The repertoire consists of about 150,000 clones, with more than 60% occurring once and the leading ten covering approximately 10%.

V gene TRBV27 combines with J gene TRBJ1-2, with unresolved D. Specimen: PBMCs. The receptor was derived from a man younger than 35 in good health and CMV-seropositive. CDR3 sequence (DNA): TGTGCCAGCAGTCCCACCCGATACAGCCTTCATGGCTACACCTTC. Its translation: CASSPTRYSLHGYTF.